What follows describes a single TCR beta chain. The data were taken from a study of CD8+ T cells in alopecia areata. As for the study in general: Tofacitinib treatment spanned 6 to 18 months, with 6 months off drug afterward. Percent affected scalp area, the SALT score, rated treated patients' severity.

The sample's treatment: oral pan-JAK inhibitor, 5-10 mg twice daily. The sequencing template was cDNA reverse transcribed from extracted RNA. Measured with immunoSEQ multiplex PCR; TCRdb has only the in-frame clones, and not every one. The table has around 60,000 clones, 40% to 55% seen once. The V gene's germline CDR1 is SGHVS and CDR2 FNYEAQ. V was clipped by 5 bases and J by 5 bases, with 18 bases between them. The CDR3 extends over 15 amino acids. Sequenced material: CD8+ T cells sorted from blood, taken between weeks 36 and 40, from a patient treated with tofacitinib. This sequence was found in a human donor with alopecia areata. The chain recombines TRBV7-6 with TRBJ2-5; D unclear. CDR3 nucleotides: TGTGCCAGCAGCGACTTTTCTCAGCTTGGGGAGACCCAGTACTTC. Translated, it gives CASSDFSQLGETQYF.